This T cell receptor beta chain originates from a study of T cell responses to AZD1222 COVID-19 vaccine. Study in general: Second-dose intervals of approximately 4 or approximately 12 weeks were pooled.

General observations from the study: Repertoire samples came only from after the peak T cell response. The donors showed a predominance of white British ancestry and of females, with possible underestimation of clonal diversity.

Points on this clone: Its antigen is not identified.

Per germline, CDR1 SGDLS and CDR2 YYNGEE. The CDR3 length is 15 residues. Trimming took 2 bases from V and 6 from J, leaving 17 bases between them. Assay used: immunoSEQ multiplex PCR; TCRdb lists only in-frame clones, some missing. The sample records about 130,000 clones, about 94% being singletons. This TCR derives from an adult in good health. The chain uses TRBV9 and TRBJ1-1; D uncertain. The sequencing here drew on peripheral blood, taken on day 0 of AZD1222 vaccination. CDR3 sequence: CASSVGRIPGPEAFF. CDR3 in DNA: TGTGCCAGCAGCGTTGGACGGATCCCAGGACCTGAAGCTTTCTTT.